Below are 23 T cell receptor beta chains sequenced from a single sample in a study of OX40 agonist ivuxolimab in advanced cancers. The assay was immunoSEQ multiplex PCR, and TCRdb's table has in-frame clones only and misses some. The repertoire includes some 99,000 clones, about 86% of them detected once, and roughly 1.5% sits in the top ten. Sequenced material: CD4+ or CD8+ T cells sorted from blood, taken in a trial of the OX40 agonist ivuxolimab. The receptors derive from an adult with an advanced solid tumor such as melanoma, head and neck, liver or kidney cancer.

The chain combines TRBV5-1 with TRBJ2-2; D not certain. Germline CDR1 and CDR2: SGHRS and YFSETQ. This CDR3 region has 15 residues. The germline V and J ends were trimmed by 1 base and 4 bases, with 11 bases remaining between them. This CDR3 is CASSLQVSSTGELFF. CDR3 bases: TGCGCCAGCAGCTTGCAAGTCAGCTCCACCGGGGAGCTGTTTTTT.

This clone was recorded only once. The rearrangement uses TRBV9 and TRBJ2-1, with 11 bases lining up with TRBD2. CDR1 and CDR2 (germline): SGDLS, YYNGEE. There are 17 residues in the CDR3. J was trimmed by 4 bases and V by 0 bases; bases with no gene match: 6. The CDR3 sequence: CASSVGSTSGKYNEQFF. CDR3 DNA: TGTGCCAGCAGCGTAGGGTCGACTAGCGGGAAATACAATGAGCAGTTCTTC.

The table lists this clone with a few counts. The chain joins TRBV20-1 to TRBJ1-2; the D is unclear. Trimming took 7 bases from V and 3 from J, leaving 9 bases between them. Germline CDR1 is DFQATT and CDR2 is SNEGSKA (reference sequence). This CDR3 region has 11 residues. The CDR3 is CSGMEDYGYTF. The CDR3, as DNA: TGCAGTGGGATGGAGGACTATGGCTACACCTTC.

The V gene is TRBV5-4, the J gene TRBJ1-4; 8 bases match TRBD1. The CDR3 runs 15 residues. Germline V lookup: CDR1 SGHNT, CDR2 YYREEE (reference sequence). With V trimmed by 3 bases and J by 3 bases, 4 bases remained unmatched. The CDR3 region is CASSSPGQANEKLFF. CDR3 bases: TGTGCCAGCAGCTCACCGGGACAGGCTAATGAAAAACTGTTTTTT.

This chain joins TRBV28 and TRBJ2-7; 11 bases map to TRBD1. The CDR3 runs to 17 residues. Germline values: CDR1 MDHEN, CDR2 SYDVKM. With 7 bases clipped from V and 3 bases from J, the junction kept 14 bases outside the gene matches. CDR3 residues: CASTETGTGGPNYEQYF. CDR3 DNA: TGTGCCAGCACCGAAACCGGGACAGGGGGGCCGAACTACGAGCAGTACTTC.

This chain joins TRBV19 and TRBJ2-7, with D perhaps given as TRBD1 or TRBD2 (5 bases each). CDR3 length: 12 amino acids. Between the trimmed V and J ends, which lost 1 base and 5 bases, there was a span of 6 bases. CDR1 is LNHDA, CDR2 SQIVND, per germline (reference sequence). CDR3 bases: TGTGCCAGTAGTATAGGGGGGAACGAGCAGTACTTC. Encoded protein: CASSIGGNEQYF.

The V gene is TRBV30, the J gene TRBJ1-4; maybe TRBD1 (6 bases). Germline lookup yields CDR1 GTSNPN and CDR2 SVGIG (reference sequence). The CDR3 has 14 residues. The germline V and J ends were trimmed by 4 bases and 7 bases, with 16 bases remaining between them. CDR3 region: CAWKNRVSGEKLFF. The CDR3 DNA reads as TGTGCCTGGAAAAACAGGGTGTCGGGTGAAAAACTGTTTTTT.

This clone showed up just a few times. The chain combines TRBV2 with TRBJ1-3, with TRBD1 matching over 8 bases. Germline V gene lookup returns CDR1 SNHLY and CDR2 FYNNEI. CDR3 size: 14 residues. V lost 6 bases, J lost 0 bases, and 1 base stayed unmatched. The CDR3 bases are TGTGCCAGCAGAGGGACAGGCTCTGGAAACACCATATATTTT. Residues: CASRGTGSGNTIYF.

Here the CDR3 reads CASSLERGGIAGELFF. The DNA for the CDR3 is TGTGCCAGCAGCTTGGAAAGGGGAGGTATAGCCGGGGAGCTGTTTTTT. The genes are TRBV5-5 and TRBJ2-2; weak D call: TRBD2 (6 bases). CDR1 and CDR2 (germline): SGHKS, YYEKEE (reference sequence). Trimming pared 0 bases from V and 6 bases from J, leaving 15 bases between. The CDR3 runs to 16 residues. Full variable domain (missing parts from reference TRBV5-5 and TRBJ2-2): DAGVTQSPTHLIKTRGQQVTLRCSPISGHKSVSWYQQVLGQGPQFIFQYYEKEERGRGNFPDRFSARQFPNYSSELNVNALLLGDSALYLCASSLERGGIAGELFFGEGSRLTVL.

The chain links TRBV12-5 to TRBJ2-4; 11 bases are shared with TRBD1. V trimming: 5 bases; J trimming: 7 bases; junction bases outside the gene matches: 4. Germline lookup yields CDR1 LGHNT and CDR2 FRNRAP. The CDR3 consists of 14 residues. As DNA, the CDR3 is TGTGCTAGTGGTACGGGACAGGGGGACAACATTCAGTACTTC. Its translation is CASGTGQGDNIQYF. The full variable domain, with the rest looked up from reference TRBV12-5 and TRBJ2-4, is DARVTQTPRHKVTEMGQEVTMRCQPILGHNTVFWYRQTMMQGLELLAYFRNRAPLDDSGMPKDRFSAEMPDATLATLKIQPSEPRDSAVYFCASGTGQGDNIQYFGAGTRLSVL.

The chain links TRBV6-1 to TRBJ2-7, with 7 positions matching TRBD1. Germline CDR1 reads MNHNS; CDR2 reads SASEGT. V trimming: 7 bases; J trimming: 3 bases; junction bases outside the gene matches: 9. This CDR3 is built from 14 residues. The chain's CDR3 is CASKTGTVGYEQYF. CDR3 DNA: TGTGCCAGCAAGACCGGGACAGTAGGCTACGAGCAGTACTTC.

V and J are TRBV7-3 and TRBJ2-5; D is uncertain. Germline CDR1 and CDR2: SGHTA and FQGTGA. V was shortened by 5 bases and J by 4 bases, with 23 bases between the two germline ends. CDR3 length: 17 amino acids. DNA of the CDR3: TGTGCCAGCAGCCCCCTTCGAACAGCGCCCCTGGGAGAGACCCAGTACTTC. This sequence encodes CASSPLRTAPLGETQYF.

This chain connects TRBV7-2 to TRBJ2-7; no reliable D call. CDR3 length equals 13 residues. Trimming stripped 9 bases from V and 7 bases from J, with 19 bases between. Germline CDR1 is SGHTA and CDR2 is FQGNSA. This CDR3 is CASTIYSNGEQYF. CDR3 DNA: TGTGCCAGTACAATCTATTCAAACGGAGAGCAGTACTTC.

V is TRBV6-5 and J is TRBJ2-4; TRBD1 might be the D (5 bases). The germline V gene has CDR1 MNHEY and CDR2 SVGAGI. V was trimmed by 4 bases and J by 0 bases, leaving 7 bases between them. This CDR3 has 14 residues. The CDR3 DNA is TGTGCCAGCAGTTCGACAGTAGCCAAAAACATTCAGTACTTC. It codes for CASSSTVAKNIQYF.

V usage is TRBV9 and J usage is TRBJ2-3; D is possibly TRBD1 or TRBD2 (5 bases each). Trimming removed 0 bases from V and 3 bases from J, with 11 bases in between. CDR3 size: 15 residues. Per germline, CDR1 SGDLS and CDR2 YYNGEE. CDR3: CASSVEAEGTDTQYF. The CDR3 DNA is TGTGCCAGCAGCGTAGAAGCAGAGGGGACAGATACGCAGTATTTT. Full variable domain (remainder filled in from reference TRBV9 and TRBJ2-3): DSGVTQTPKHLITATGQRVTLRCSPRSGDLSVYWYQQSLDQGLQFLIQYYNGEERAKGNILERFSAQQFPDLHSELNLSSLELGDSALYFCASSVEAEGTDTQYFGPGTRLTVL.

The chain has TRBV4-3 and TRBJ1-5; D not resolved. This CDR3 is built from 13 residues. V was clipped by 3 bases and J by 5 bases, with 8 bases between them. Looked up from germline, CDR1 is LGHNA and CDR2 is YSLEER. The DNA of the CDR3 is TGCGCCAGCAGCCAGAGGGCTTATCAGCCCCAGCATTTT. This codes for CASSQRAYQPQHF.

The genes are TRBV18 and TRBJ2-3; D is tentatively TRBD1 or TRBD2 (5 bases each). The V end was cut by 4 bases, the J end by 2 bases, with 10 bases between. CDR1 and CDR2 (germline): KGHSH, LQKENI. This CDR3 has 14 residues. The DNA for the CDR3 is TGTGCCAGCTCACGGGACCACCCCACAGATACGCAGTATTTT. Translated, it gives CASSRDHPTDTQYF.

The CDR3 DNA sequence: TGCGCCAGCAGCCAAGGGGGACAGGGGACAACTAATGAAAAACTGTTTTTT. It translates to CASSQGGQGTTNEKLFF. V is TRBV4-3 and J is TRBJ1-4; TRBD1 agrees at 10 bases. Germline assignment: CDR1 LGHNA and CDR2 YSLEER. The V segment lost 1 base and the J segment 0 bases; nucleotides outside the gene matches: 2. The CDR3 covers 17 residues.

The chain carries TRBV7-2 and TRBJ2-3, with 7 bases aligning to TRBD1. V shed 0 bases, J shed 4 bases, and the junction held 10 bases outside the gene matches. The CDR3 has 17 amino acids. Germline lookup yields CDR1 SGHTA and CDR2 FQGNSA. The CDR3, as DNA: TGTGCCAGCAGCTTAGCGAGGACAGGCCTCCGCGCAGATACGCAGTATTTT. This codes for CASSLARTGLRADTQYF.

The gene calls are TRBV9 and TRBJ2-1; D is unresolved. CDR3 length: 14 amino acids. V was pared by 2 bases and J by 6 bases, with 12 bases between. Germline V gives CDR1 SGDLS, CDR2 YYNGEE. CDR3 nucleotides: TGTGCCAGCAGCGTTTCTCAGACTTTCAATGAGCAGTTCTTC. Its protein product is CASSVSQTFNEQFF.

This clone was picked up a small number of times. This chain connects TRBV12-5 to TRBJ2-1; 8 bases align to TRBD2. Per germline, CDR1 LGHNT and CDR2 FRNRAP. The CDR3 covers 18 residues. V gave up 0 bases and J gave up 9 bases; unmatched junction bases: 16. The CDR3 DNA reads TGTGCTAGTGGTTTGGTACAGGACGGGAGGGCCGTCAGTCCTGAGCAGTTCTTC. Its protein product is CASGLVQDGRAVSPEQFF. Looking up the rest from reference TRBV12-5 and TRBJ2-1 gives the full variable domain: DARVTQTPRHKVTEMGQEVTMRCQPILGHNTVFWYRQTMMQGLELLAYFRNRAPLDDSGMPKDRFSAEMPDATLATLKIQPSEPRDSAVYFCASGLVQDGRAVSPEQFFGPGTRLTVL.

The chain joins TRBV7-2 to TRBJ2-5; TRBD1 is a possible D gene (5 bases). CDR1 is SGHTA and CDR2 is FQGNSA in the germline V gene. The ends were cut back, 3 bases at V and 4 bases at J, with 9 bases in the middle. The CDR3 consists of 13 residues. As DNA, the CDR3 is TGTGCCAGCAGCTTTATGGGGCGAGAGACCCAGTACTTC. Translation: CASSFMGRETQYF.

The chain has TRBV19 and TRBJ1-4, with TRBD1 matching over 7 bases. Germline CDR1 reads LNHDA; CDR2 reads SQIVND (reference sequence). The CDR3 sequence is 14 residues long. V lost 3 bases, J lost 2 bases, and 0 bases stayed unmatched. CDR3 nucleotide sequence: TGTGCCAGTAGTATGGGACAGACTAATGAAAAACTGTTTTTT. Translated, it gives CASSMGQTNEKLFF.